This T cell receptor (beta chain) is drawn from a study of T cell responses to AZD1222 COVID-19 vaccine. At the level of the study: Pooling of second doses given at about 4 or about 12 weeks was done.

Study-level findings and limits: CD4 TCRs linked to vaccination spanned spike, dominating at 160-218 and 743-854. Clonal diversity was possibly underestimated; the donors were predominantly white British and more often female.

CDR1 and CDR2 from the germline V gene are SEHNR and FQNEAQ (reference sequence). The CDR3 is made up of 16 amino acids. Trimming at V came to 1 base and at J to 5 bases, leaving 6 bases not matched to a gene. Libraries were prepared by immunoSEQ multiplex PCR; TCRdb keeps only in-frame clonotypes and omits some of them. The top ten clones hold around 1.7% of a sample with 100,000 to 110,000 clones, around 90% of them seen once. This clone was seen a few times. No antigen is known for it. Sequencing used peripheral blood, obtained on day 0 of AZD1222 vaccination. The V gene is TRBV7-9, the J gene TRBJ1-4, with 8 bases lining up with TRBD1. This clonotype was obtained from an adult in good health. As DNA, the CDR3 is TGTGCCAGCAGCTTAGGGACAGGGAGGTGGAATGAAAAACTGTTTTTT. Translating gives CASSLGTGRWNEKLFF.